Below, one T cell receptor beta chain is given with its context. TCRdb re-called the 5' RACE reads through MiXCR, storing one row per CDR3 protein. Of hundreds of thousands of distinct CDR3 sequences in the sample, about 12% were seen once. The CDR3 is made up of 15 amino acids. Trimming took off 3 bases at V and 0 bases at J, with 10 bases between the two ends. Germline V lookup: CDR1 MDHEN, CDR2 SYDVKM. The data were taken from a study of identical twins. This sample was also put to use in a study of yellow fever vaccine responses in identical twins.

What was sequenced was CD8+ T cells sorted from blood. The genes are TRBV28 and TRBJ2-3; a weak D match, TRBD2 (5 bases). The receptor's source is a woman in her late teens or twenties in good health. The CDR3 spells CASSFTGGSTDTQYF. The CDR3 DNA reads as TGTGCCAGCAGTTTCACGGGCGGGAGCACAGATACGCAGTATTTT.